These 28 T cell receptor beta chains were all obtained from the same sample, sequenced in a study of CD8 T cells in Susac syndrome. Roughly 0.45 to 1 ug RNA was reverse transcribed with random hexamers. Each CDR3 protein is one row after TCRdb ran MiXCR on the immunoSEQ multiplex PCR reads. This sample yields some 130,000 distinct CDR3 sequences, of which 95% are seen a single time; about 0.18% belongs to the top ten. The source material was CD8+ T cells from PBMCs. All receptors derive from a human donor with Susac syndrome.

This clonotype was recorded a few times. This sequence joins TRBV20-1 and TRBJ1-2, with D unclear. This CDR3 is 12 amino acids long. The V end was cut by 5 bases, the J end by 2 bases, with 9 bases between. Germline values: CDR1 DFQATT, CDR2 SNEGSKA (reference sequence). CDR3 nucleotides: TGCAGTGCTCCCGACGGGAACTATGGCTACACCTTC. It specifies CSAPDGNYGYTF.

CDR3 bases: TGCGCCAGCAGCCTCAAGGGGGGACCCACCTTCTATGGCTACACCTTC. Translating it yields CASSLKGGPTFYGYTF. This chain links TRBV4-1 with TRBJ1-2; tentatively, D is TRBD1 (6 bases). This CDR3 spans 16 amino acids. Germline lookup yields CDR1 MGHRA and CDR2 YSYEKL. Trimming took off 4 bases at V and 4 bases at J, with 19 bases between the two ends.

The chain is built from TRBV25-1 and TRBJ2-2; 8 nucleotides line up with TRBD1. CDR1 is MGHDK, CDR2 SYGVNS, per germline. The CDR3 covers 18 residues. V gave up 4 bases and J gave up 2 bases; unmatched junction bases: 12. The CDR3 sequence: CASSAHSPGQDNTGELFF. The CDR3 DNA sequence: TGTGCCAGCAGTGCCCACTCCCCGGGACAGGATAACACCGGGGAGCTGTTTTTT.

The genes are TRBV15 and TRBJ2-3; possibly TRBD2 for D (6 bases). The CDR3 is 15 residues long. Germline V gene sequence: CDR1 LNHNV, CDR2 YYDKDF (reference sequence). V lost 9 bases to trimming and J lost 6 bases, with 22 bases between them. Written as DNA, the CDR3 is TGTGCCACAAGAGACCGGGACTCGGTCTGGGATACGCAGTATTTT. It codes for CATRDRDSVWDTQYF.

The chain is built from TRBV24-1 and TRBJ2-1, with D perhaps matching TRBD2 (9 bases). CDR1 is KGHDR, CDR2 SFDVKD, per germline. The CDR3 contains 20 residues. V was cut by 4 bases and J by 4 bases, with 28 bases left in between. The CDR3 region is CATSEGTGQVAGVGYNEQFF. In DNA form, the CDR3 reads TGTGCCACCAGTGAGGGGACAGGCCAAGTAGCGGGAGTGGGATACAATGAGCAGTTCTTC.

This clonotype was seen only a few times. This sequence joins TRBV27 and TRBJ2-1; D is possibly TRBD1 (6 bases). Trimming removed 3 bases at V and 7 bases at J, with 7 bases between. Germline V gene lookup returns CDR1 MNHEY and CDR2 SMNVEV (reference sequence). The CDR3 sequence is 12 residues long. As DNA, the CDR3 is TGTGCCAGCAGTTTCAGGGGTAATGAGCAGTTCTTC. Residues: CASSFRGNEQFF.

The CDR3 DNA follows: TGCAGTGCAATTAACTTATCTTTGGGCAATGAGCAGTTCTTC. This translates into CSAINLSLGNEQFF. The chain recombines TRBV20-1 with TRBJ2-1; D is undetermined. The length of the CDR3 is 14 residues. V was clipped by 6 bases and J by 6 bases, with 18 bases between them. Germline assignment: CDR1 DFQATT and CDR2 SNEGSKA (reference sequence).

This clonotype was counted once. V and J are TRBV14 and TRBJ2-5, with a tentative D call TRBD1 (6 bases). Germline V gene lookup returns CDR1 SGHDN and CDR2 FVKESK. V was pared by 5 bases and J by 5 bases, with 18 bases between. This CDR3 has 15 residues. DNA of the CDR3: TGTGCCAGCAGCTCGTCAGAACAGGGTGGGGAGACCCAGTACTTC. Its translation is CASSSSEQGGETQYF. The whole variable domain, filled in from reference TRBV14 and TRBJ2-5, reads EAGVTQFPSHSVIEKGQTVTLRCDPISGHDNLYWYRRVMGKEIKFLLHFVKESKQDESGMPNNRFLAERTGGTYSTLKVQPAELEDSGVYFCASSSSEQGGETQYFGPGTRLLVL.

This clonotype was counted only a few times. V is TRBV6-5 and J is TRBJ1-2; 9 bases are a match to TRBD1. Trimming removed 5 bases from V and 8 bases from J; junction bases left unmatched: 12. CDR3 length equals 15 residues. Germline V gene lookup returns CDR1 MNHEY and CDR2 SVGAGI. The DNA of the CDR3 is TGTGCCAGCAGTACTACCATACAGGGGGCGGGAGGCTACACCTTC. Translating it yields CASSTTIQGAGGYTF.

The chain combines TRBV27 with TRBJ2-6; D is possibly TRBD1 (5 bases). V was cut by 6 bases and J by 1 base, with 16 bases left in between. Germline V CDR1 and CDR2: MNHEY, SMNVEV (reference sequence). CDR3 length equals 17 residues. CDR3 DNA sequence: TGTGCCAGCAGGCTCGACAGATACGAGTCTGGGGCCAACGTCCTGACTTTC. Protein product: CASRLDRYESGANVLTF.

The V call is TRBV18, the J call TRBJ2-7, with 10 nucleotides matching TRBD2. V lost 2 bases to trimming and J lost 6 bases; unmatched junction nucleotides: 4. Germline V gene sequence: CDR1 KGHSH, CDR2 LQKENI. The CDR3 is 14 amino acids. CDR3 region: CASSPTSGIAEQYF. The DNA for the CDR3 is TGTGCCAGCTCACCAACTAGCGGGATCGCCGAGCAGTACTTC.

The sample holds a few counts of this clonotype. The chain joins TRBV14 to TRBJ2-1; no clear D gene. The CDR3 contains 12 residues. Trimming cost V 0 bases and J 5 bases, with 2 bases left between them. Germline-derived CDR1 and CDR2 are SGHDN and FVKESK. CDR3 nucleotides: TGTGCCAGCAGCCAAGATAACAATGAGCAGTTCTTC. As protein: CASSQDNNEQFF. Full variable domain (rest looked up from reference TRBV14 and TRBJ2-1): EAGVTQFPSHSVIEKGQTVTLRCDPISGHDNLYWYRRVMGKEIKFLLHFVKESKQDESGMPNNRFLAERTGGTYSTLKVQPAELEDSGVYFCASSQDNNEQFFGPGTRLTVL.

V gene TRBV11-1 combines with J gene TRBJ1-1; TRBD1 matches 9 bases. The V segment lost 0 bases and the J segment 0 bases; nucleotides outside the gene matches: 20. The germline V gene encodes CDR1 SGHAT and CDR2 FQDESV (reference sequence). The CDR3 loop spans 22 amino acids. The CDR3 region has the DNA TGTGCCAGCAGCTTAGCGATTAGGGACAGGGAAGACCCGAGGGGAATGAACACTGAAGCTTTCTTT. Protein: CASSLAIRDREDPRGMNTEAFF.

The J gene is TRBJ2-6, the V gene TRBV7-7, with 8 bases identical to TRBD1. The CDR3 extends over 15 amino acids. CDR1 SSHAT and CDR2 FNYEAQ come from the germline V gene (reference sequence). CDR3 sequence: CATGGTSSGANVLTF. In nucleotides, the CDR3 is TGTGCTACAGGGGGAACAAGCTCTGGGGCCAACGTCCTGACTTTC.

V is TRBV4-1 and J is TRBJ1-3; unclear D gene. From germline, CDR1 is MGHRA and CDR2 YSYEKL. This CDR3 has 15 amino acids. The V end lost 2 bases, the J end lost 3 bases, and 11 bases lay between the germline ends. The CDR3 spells CASSQTSTDGNTIYF. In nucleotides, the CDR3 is TGCGCCAGCAGCCAAACCTCTACAGATGGAAACACCATATATTTT.

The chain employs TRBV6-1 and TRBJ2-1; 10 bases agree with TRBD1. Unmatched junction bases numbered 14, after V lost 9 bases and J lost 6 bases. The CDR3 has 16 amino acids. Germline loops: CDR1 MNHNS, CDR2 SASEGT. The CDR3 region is CASREGTGTGVNEQFF. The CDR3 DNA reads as TGTGCCAGTCGAGAGGGGACCGGGACAGGGGTCAATGAGCAGTTCTTC.

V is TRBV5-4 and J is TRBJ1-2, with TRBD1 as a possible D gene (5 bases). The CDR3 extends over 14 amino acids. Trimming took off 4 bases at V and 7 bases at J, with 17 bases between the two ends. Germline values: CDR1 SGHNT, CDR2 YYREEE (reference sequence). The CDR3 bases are TGTGCCAGCAGCGCGCCAGGGTTTGACTGTGGCTACACCTTC. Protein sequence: CASSAPGFDCGYTF.

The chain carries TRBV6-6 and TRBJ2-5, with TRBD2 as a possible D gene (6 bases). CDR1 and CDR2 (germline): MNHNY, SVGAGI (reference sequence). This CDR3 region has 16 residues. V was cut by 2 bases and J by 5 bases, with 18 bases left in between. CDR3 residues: CASSYRAGRDGETQYF. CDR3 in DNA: TGTGCCAGCAGTTACAGGGCGGGAAGGGATGGGGAGACCCAGTACTTC.

Written as DNA, the CDR3 is TGTGCCAGCAGCCAACTGGGGACCTATGGCTACACCTTC. Translated, it gives CASSQLGTYGYTF. The chain employs TRBV4-2 and TRBJ1-2; possible D gene TRBD1, 5 bases. Deletions cut 2 bases from V and 4 bases from J, with 8 bases between. CDR1 and CDR2 (germline): LGHNA, YNFKEQ. The CDR3 extends over 13 amino acids.

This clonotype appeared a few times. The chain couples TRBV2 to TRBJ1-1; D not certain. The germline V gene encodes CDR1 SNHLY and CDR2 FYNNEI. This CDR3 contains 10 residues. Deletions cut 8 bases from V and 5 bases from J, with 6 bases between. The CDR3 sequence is CASRGTEAFF. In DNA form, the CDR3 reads TGTGCCAGCCGAGGGACTGAAGCTTTCTTT. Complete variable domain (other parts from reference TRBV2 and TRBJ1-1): EPEVTQTPSHQVTQMGQEVILRCVPISNHLYFYWYRQILGQKVEFLVSFYNNEISEKSEIFDDQFSVERPDGSNFTLKIRSTKLEDSAMYFCASRGTEAFFGQGTRLTVV.

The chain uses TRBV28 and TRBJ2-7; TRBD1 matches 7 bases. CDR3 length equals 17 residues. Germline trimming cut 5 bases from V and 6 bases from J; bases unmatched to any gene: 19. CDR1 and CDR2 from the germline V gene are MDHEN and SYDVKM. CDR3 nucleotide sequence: TGTGCCAGCAGTCCCGAAAGACAGGGAAGACCTATGGGCGAGCAGTACTTC. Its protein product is CASSPERQGRPMGEQYF.

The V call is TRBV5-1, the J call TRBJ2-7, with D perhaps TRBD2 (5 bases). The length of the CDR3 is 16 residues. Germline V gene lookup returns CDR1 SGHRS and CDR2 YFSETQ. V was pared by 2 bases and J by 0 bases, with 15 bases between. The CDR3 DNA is TGCGCCAGCAGCTTCGGGGAACTGTTATTCTCCTACGAGCAGTACTTC. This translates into CASSFGELLFSYEQYF.

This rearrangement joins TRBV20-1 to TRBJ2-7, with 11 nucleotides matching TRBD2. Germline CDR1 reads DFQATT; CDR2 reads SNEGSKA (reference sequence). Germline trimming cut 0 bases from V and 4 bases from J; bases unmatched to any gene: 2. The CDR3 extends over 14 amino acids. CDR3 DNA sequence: TGCAGTGCTAGAGATACTAGCGGGAGATACGAGCAGTACTTC. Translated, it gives CSARDTSGRYEQYF.

For the CDR3, the DNA is TGTGCCAGCAGCTTATTCCTCGGGGGCGATCAGCCCCAGCATTTT. Protein product: CASSLFLGGDQPQHF. The chain is built from TRBV7-9 and TRBJ1-5; a possible D gene is TRBD1 (6 bases). V lost 2 bases and J 5 bases, leaving 13 bases between the germline ends. This CDR3 has 15 residues. Germline V gene sequence: CDR1 SEHNR, CDR2 FQNEAQ (reference sequence).

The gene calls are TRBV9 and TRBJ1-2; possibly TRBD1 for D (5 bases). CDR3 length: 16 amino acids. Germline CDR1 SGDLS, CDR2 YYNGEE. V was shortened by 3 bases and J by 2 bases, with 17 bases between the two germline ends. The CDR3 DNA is TGTGCCAGCAGCGCCCCGTCGGGACGGGAAAACTATGGCTACACCTTC. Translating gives CASSAPSGRENYGYTF.

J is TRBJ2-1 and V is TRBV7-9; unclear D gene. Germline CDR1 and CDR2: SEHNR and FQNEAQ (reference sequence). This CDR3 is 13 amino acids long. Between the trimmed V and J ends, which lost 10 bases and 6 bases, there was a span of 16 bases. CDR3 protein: CATPGLVGNEQFF. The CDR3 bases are TGTGCCACGCCTGGGCTAGTTGGCAATGAGCAGTTCTTC. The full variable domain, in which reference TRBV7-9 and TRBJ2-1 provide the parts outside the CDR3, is DTGVSQNPRHKITKRGQNVTFRCDPISEHNRLYWYRQTLGQGPEFLTYFQNEAQLEKSRLLSDRFSAERPKGSFSTLEIQRTEQGDSAMYLCATPGLVGNEQFFGPGTRLTVL.

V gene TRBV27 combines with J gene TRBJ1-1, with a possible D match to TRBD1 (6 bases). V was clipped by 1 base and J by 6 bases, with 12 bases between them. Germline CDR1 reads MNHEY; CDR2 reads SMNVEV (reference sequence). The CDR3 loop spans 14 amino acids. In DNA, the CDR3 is TGTGCCAGCAGTTTATTACCGGACAGCCCTGAAGCTTTCTTT. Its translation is CASSLLPDSPEAFF.

The CDR3 reads CATSRDRTAFSNQPQHF. CDR3 coding DNA: TGTGCCACCAGCAGAGATCGGACAGCCTTTAGCAATCAGCCCCAGCATTTT. The chain uses TRBV15 and TRBJ1-5, with D perhaps TRBD1 (6 bases). The CDR3 consists of 17 residues. Germline V gene data show CDR1 as LNHNV and CDR2 as YYDKDF (reference sequence). V was clipped by 0 bases and J by 0 bases, with 12 bases between them. Full variable domain (outside the CDR3, taken from reference TRBV15 and TRBJ1-5): DAMVIQNPRYQVTQFGKPVTLSCSQTLNHNVMYWYQQKSSQAPKLLFHYYDKDFNNEADTPDNFQSRRPNTSFCFLDIRSPGLGDTAMYLCATSRDRTAFSNQPQHFGDGTRLSIL.